This T cell receptor beta chain was retrieved from a study of T cell changes during pregnancy in multiple sclerosis. Clones were read by immunoSEQ multiplex PCR, and TCRdb kept only the in-frame ones, dropping some. The table includes roughly 56,000 clones, about 89% detected once. Germline V lookup: CDR1 PRHDT, CDR2 FYEKMQ (reference sequence). CDR3 length: 13 amino acids. Trimming left V 5 bases short and J 7 bases short, with 14 bases between. In this sample, this clone turned up once. This clonotype originated in a female donor in good health, enrolled as a control in a pregnancy study. The chain joins TRBV13 to TRBJ1-2, with a weak D call TRBD1 (5 bases). Source: CD4+ T cells from peripheral blood mononuclear cells, taken after pregnancy. CDR3 bases: TGTGCCAGCAGCCCCCAGGGCCGCCGTGGCTACACCTTC. As protein: CASSPQGRRGYTF.